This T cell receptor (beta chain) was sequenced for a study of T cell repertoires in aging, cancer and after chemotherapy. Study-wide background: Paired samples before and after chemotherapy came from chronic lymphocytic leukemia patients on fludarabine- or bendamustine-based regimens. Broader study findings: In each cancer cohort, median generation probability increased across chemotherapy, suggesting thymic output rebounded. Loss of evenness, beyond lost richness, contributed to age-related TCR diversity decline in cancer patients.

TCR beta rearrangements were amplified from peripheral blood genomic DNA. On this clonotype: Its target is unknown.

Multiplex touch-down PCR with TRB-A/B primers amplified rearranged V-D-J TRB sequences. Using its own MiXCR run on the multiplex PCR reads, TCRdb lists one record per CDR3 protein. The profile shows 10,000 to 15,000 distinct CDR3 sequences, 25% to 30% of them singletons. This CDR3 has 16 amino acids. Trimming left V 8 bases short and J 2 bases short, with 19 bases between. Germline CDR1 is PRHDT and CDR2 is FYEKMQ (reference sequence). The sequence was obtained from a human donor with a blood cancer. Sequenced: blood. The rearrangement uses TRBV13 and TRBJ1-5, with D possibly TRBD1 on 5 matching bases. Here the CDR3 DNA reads TGTGCCAGCGACTCCCCCGGAGGGGCACGCAATCAGCCCCAGCATTTT. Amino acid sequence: CASDSPGGARNQPQHF.